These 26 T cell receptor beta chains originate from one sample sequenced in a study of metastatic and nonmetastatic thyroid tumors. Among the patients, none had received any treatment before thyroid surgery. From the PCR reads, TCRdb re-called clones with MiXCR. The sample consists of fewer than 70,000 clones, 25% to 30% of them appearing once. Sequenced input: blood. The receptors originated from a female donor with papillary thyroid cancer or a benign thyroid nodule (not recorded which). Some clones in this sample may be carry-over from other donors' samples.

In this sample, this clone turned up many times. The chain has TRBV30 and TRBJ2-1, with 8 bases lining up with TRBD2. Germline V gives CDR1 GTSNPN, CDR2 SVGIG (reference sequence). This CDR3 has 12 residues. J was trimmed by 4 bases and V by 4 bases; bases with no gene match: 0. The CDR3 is CAWTSGYNEQFF. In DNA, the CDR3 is TGTGCCTGGACTAGCGGGTACAATGAGCAGTTCTTC. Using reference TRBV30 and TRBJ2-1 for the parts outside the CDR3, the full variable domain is SQTIHQWPATLVQPVGSPLSLECTVEGTSNPNLYWYRQAAGRGLQLLFYSVGIGQISSEVPQNLSASRPQDRQFILSSKKLLLSDSGFYLCAWTSGYNEQFFGPGTRLTVL.

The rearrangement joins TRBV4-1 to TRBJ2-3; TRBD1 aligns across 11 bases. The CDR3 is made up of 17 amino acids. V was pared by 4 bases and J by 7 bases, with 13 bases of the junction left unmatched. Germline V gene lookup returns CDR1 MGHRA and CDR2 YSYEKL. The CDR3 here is CASSRTVGTGGFNTQYF. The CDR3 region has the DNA TGCGCCAGCAGCCGTACAGTCGGGACAGGGGGTTTCAATACGCAGTATTTT.

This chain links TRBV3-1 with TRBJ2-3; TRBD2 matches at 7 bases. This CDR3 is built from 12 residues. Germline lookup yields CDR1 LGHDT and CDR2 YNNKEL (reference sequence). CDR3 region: CASSSSGDTQYF. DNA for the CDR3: TGTGCTAGTTCTTCTAGCGGAGATACGCAGTATTTT.

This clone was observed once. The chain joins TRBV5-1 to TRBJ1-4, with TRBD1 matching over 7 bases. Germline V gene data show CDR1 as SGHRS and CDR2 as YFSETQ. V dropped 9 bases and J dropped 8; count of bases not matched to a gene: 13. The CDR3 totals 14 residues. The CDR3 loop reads CATRMGQPGEKLFF. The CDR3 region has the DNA TGCGCCACCCGTATGGGACAGCCGGGGGAAAAACTGTTTTTT.

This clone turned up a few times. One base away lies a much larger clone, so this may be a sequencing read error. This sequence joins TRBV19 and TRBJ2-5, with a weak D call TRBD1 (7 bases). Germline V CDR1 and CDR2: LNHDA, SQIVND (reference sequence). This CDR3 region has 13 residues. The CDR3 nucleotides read TGTGCCAGTAGTAACAGGGGAGGCAATGAGCAGTCCTTC. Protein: CASSNRGGNEQSF.

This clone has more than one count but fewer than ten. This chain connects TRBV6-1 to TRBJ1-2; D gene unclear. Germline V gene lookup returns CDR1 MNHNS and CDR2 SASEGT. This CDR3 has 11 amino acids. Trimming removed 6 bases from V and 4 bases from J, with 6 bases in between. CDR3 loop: CASRLGYGYTF. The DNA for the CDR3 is TGTGCCAGCAGGTTGGGCTATGGCTACACCTTC.

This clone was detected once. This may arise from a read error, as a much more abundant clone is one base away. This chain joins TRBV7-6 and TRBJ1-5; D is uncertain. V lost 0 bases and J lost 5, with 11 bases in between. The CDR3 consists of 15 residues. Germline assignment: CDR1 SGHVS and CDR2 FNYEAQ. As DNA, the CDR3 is TGTGCCAGCAGCTTAGCGTGGGTAGATGATCAGCCCCAGCATTTT. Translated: CASSLAWVDDQPQHF.

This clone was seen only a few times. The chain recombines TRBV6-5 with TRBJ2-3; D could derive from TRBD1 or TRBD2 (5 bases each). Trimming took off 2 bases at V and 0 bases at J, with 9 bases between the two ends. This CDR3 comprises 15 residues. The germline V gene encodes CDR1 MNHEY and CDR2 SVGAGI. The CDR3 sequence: CASSYGDPSTDTQYF. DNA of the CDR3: TGTGCCAGCAGTTACGGGGACCCAAGCACAGATACGCAGTATTTT.

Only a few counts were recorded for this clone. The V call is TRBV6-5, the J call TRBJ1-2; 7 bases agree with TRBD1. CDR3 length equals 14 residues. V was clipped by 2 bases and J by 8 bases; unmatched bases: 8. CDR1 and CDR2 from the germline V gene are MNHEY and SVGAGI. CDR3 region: CASSYHGQAGGYTF. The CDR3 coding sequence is TGTGCCAGCAGTTACCACGGACAGGCGGGGGGCTACACCTTC.

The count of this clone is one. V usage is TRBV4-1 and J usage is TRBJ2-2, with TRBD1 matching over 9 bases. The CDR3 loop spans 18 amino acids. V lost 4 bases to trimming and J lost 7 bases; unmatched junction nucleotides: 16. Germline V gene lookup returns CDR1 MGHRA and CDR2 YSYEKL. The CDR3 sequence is CASSRRLQGAGRNGELFF. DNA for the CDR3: TGCGCCAGCAGCCGCCGTCTACAGGGGGCCGGAAGGAACGGGGAGCTGTTTTTT.

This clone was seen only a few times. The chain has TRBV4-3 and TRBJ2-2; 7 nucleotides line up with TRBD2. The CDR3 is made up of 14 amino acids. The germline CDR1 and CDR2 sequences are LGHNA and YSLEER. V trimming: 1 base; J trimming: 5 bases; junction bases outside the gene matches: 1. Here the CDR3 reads CASSQVGGTGELFF. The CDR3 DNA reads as TGCGCCAGCAGCCAAGTCGGGGGGACCGGGGAGCTGTTTTTT.

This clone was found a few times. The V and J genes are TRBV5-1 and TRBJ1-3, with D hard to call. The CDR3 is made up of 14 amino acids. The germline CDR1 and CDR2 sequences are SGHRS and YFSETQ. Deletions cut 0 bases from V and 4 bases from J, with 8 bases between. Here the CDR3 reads CASSLALAGNTIYF. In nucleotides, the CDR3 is TGCGCCAGCAGCTTGGCACTGGCCGGAAACACCATATATTTT.

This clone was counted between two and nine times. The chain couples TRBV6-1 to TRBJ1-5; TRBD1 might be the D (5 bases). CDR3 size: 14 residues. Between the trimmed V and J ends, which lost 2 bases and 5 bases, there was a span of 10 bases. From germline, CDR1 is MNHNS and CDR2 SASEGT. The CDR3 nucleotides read TGTGCCAGCAGTGAACTCCTAGGGGATCAGCCCCAGCATTTT. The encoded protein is CASSELLGDQPQHF.

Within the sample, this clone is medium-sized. CDR3 in amino acids: CASSVGTTQIQYF. In nucleotides, the CDR3 is TGTGCCAGCAGTGTGGGGACTACCCAAATTCAATATTTT. The chain joins TRBV12-3 or TRBV12-4 to TRBJ2-3, with 7 bases identical to TRBD2. V was pared by 5 bases and J by 15 bases, with 14 bases of the junction left unmatched. The CDR3 has 13 amino acids.

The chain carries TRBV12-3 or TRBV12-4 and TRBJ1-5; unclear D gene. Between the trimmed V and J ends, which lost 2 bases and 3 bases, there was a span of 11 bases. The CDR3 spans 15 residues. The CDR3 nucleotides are TGTGCCAGCAGTTTAAGTTCTGGTTACAATCAGCCCCAGCATTTT. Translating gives CASSLSSGYNQPQHF.

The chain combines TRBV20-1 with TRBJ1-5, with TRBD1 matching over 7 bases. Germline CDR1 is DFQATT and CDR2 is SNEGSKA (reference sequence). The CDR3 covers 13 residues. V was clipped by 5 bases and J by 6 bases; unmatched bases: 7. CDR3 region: CSAGGQVGQPQHF. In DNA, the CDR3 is TGCAGTGCTGGAGGACAGGTGGGTCAGCCCCAGCATTTT.

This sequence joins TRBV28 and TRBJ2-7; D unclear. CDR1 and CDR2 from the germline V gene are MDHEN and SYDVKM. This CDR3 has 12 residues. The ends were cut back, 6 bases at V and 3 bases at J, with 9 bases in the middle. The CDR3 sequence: CASSALVYEQYF. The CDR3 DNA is TGTGCCAGCAGCGCCCTAGTCTACGAGCAGTACTTC.

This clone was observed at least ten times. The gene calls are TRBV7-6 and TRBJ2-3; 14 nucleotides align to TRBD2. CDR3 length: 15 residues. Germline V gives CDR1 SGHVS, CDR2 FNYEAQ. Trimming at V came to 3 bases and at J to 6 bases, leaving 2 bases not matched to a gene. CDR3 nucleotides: TGTGCCAGCAGCTTGGGACTAGCGGGAGATGATACGCAGTATTTT. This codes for CASSLGLAGDDTQYF.

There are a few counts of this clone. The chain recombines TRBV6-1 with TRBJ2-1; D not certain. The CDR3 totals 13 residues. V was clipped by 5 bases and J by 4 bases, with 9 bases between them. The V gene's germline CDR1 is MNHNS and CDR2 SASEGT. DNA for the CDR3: TGTGCCAGCAGTCTTACAGTGTACAATGAGCAGTTCTTC. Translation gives CASSLTVYNEQFF.

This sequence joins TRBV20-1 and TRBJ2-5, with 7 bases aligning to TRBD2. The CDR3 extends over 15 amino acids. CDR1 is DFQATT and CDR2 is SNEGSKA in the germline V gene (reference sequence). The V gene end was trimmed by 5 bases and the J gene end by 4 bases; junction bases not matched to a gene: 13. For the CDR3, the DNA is TGCAGTGCTCCCCAGGGAGGGAACACAAGAGAGACCCAGTACTTC. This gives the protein CSAPQGGNTRETQYF.

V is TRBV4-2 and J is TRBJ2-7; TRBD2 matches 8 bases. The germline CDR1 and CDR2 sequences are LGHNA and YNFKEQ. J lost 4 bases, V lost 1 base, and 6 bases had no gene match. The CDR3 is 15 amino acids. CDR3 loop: CASSQGDRGGYEQYF. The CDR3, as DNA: TGTGCCAGCAGCCAAGGGGACCGGGGGGGTTACGAGCAGTACTTC.

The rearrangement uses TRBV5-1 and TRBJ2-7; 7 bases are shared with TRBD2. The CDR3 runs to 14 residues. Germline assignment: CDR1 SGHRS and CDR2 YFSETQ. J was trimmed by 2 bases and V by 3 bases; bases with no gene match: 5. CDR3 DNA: TGCGCCAGCAGCTCGACTAGCTACCCCTACGAGCAGTACTTC. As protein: CASSSTSYPYEQYF.

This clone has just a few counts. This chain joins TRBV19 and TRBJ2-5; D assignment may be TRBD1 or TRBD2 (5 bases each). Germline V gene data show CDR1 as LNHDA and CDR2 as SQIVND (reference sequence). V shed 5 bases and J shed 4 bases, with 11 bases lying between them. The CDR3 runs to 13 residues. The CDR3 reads CASSGGIRETQYF. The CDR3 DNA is TGTGCCAGTAGTGGGGGTATCAGAGAGACCCAGTACTTC.

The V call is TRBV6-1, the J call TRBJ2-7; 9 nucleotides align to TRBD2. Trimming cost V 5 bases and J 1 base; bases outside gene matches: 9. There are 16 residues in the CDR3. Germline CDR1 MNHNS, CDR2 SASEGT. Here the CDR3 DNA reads TGTGCCAGCAGTCCCCTAGCGGGGTCGAATTCCTACGAGCAGTACTTC. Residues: CASSPLAGSNSYEQYF.

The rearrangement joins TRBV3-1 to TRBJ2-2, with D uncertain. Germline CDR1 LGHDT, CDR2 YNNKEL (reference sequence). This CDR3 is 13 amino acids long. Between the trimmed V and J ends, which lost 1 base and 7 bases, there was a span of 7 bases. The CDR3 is CASSQGMVGELFF. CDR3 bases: TGTGCCAGCAGCCAAGGAATGGTCGGGGAGCTGTTTTTT.

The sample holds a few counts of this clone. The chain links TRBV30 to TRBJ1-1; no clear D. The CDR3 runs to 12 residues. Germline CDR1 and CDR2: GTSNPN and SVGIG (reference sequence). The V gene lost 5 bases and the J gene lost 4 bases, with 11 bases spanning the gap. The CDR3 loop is CAWSALGTEAFF. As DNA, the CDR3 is TGTGCCTGGTCTGCCCTGGGCACTGAAGCTTTCTTT.